The source of this T cell receptor beta chain is a study of T cell responses to AZD1222 COVID-19 vaccine. General study results and limits: The study identified only six AZD1222 recipients as seropositive at baseline.

Analysis merged second doses at about 4 or about 12 weeks. Clones were sequenced by immunoSEQ multiplex PCR, and TCRdb holds only the in-frame ones, with some missing. The sample has roughly 100,000 clones, about 92% seen once; the top ten hold roughly 8%. Note on this clone: Antigen specificity is unknown.

Trimming took 5 bases from V and 7 from J; bases not matched to a gene: 14. The length of the CDR3 is 16 residues. CDR1 and CDR2 from the germline V gene are SGHAT and FQNNGV. The rearrangement uses TRBV11-2 and TRBJ1-5, with 7 positions matching TRBD1. Sequenced here: peripheral blood, sampled 28 days after the second AZD1222 dose. This TCR was sampled from an adult who received the AZD1222 COVID-19 vaccine. The CDR3 is CASSQETGSLNQPQHF. As DNA, the CDR3 is TGTGCCAGCAGCCAAGAGACAGGGTCTCTAAACCAGCCCCAGCATTTT. Full variable domain (remainder filled in from reference TRBV11-2 and TRBJ1-5): EAGVAQSPRYKIIEKRQSVAFWCNPISGHATLYWYQQILGQGPKLLIQFQNNGVVDDSQLPKDRFSAERLKGVDSTLKIQPAKLEDSAVYLCASSQETGSLNQPQHFGDGTRLSIL.